This T cell receptor (beta chain) was sequenced during a study of blood T cell repertoires in COVID-19 (dated by TCRdb to between 2020 and 2021). As for the study more broadly: Samples covering the acute and convalescent phases of COVID-19 were provided by collaborators in the United States, Italy and Spain. The prospective study material was composed of cDNA or gDNA derived from T cells, B-cell-depleted T cells, or PBMCs. HLA class I and class II types, where available, came from metadata supplied by the sample provider rather than from assay-based typing. A de-identified subject ID, COVID-19 status, age in years and sex were almost always included in the sample metadata. The repertoires were released in a freely available public database meant as a resource for research on the immune response to SARS-CoV-2. The samples were drawn from two sources: the first 160 participants of the ongoing ImmuneRACE study, and fewer than 1,500 subjects contributed by 6 global collaborators. The dataset comprised deeply sampled blood TCRbeta repertoires from subjects exposed to, actively infected with, or recovered from COVID-19. What the authors observed across the whole study: Clinical and demographic metadata were provided uncurated, with the amount varying by source and participant.

TCRbeta CDR3 regions were amplified from genomic DNA using the immunoSEQ Assay, a bias-controlled multiplex PCR. The paper's data handling went like this. Nucleated cell counts per sample were estimated from amplification of reference gene primers within the assay. To quantify the absolute abundance of each unique TCRbeta CDR3 rearrangement, sequence reads were collapsed and filtered. For each sample, productive Simpson clonality was calculated by taking the square root of Simpson's diversity index across productive rearrangements. TCRdb retrieved this table from immuneACCESS and kept in-frame rearrangements only. Not all clones are present; in checked studies, unresolved V genes account for under half, and no reason is known for the remainder. The V and J calls and clone size come from that table; D and trimming were worked out from the DNA. In all, the sample holds hundreds of thousands of clones, and about 88% of those were seen once. Of the sample, 7% to 7.5% is held by the ten largest clones.

The germline V gene encodes CDR1 MGHRA and CDR2 YSYEKL. The CDR3, from cysteine to phenylalanine, totals 15 residues. Only CDR3 DNA remains: 45 bases, in frame from the first base. The trim is 3 bases for V and 2 bases for J, with a gap of 13 bases between the germline ends. A few counts support this clone. Its antigen is not yet known. The sample holds no much larger clone one base away, and base qualities are not on file. One collaborating source in Seattle enrolled patients while the patients were actively infected and followed the patients over time throughout the course of disease. Each collaborating institution followed its own protocols to collect whole blood in K2EDTA tubes. Collaborator samples were shipped for TCRbeta analysis as frozen whole blood, isolated PBMCs, or DNA extracted from either sample type.

The sequenced sample was peripheral blood. The chain is encoded by TRBV4-1 joined to TRBJ1-2; TRBD1 is a possible D gene, resting on 6 matching bases. This clonotype was obtained from a woman aged 55 to 70 with COVID-19, enrolled during active disease. The CDR3: CASSQAGTLNYGYTF. Read as DNA, the sequence is TGCGCCAGCAGCCAGGCCGGGACATTAAACTATGGCTACACCTTC.